This T cell receptor (beta chain) is from a study of regulatory T cells in long-lasting Graves disease. This clonotype has ten or more counts. Its antigen remains unidentified. Building of the TCR beta libraries involved iRepertoire HTBI primers and Arm-PCR of CDR3 regions. TCRdb used MiXCR to reprocess the multiplex PCR reads, holding one entry per CDR3 protein. This table holds 530,000 or so distinct CDR3 sequences, around 15% found once. Time point described: newly diagnosed GD, antithyroid drugs for less than 3 months. Extracted PBMC RNA gave rise to the TCR library. Xi'an, China, was home to the endocrinology department that provided patients. V shed 3 bases, J shed 6 bases, and the junction held 6 bases outside the gene matches. This CDR3 is built from 15 residues. Findings and limits, study-wide: There was favoring of TRBV28, TRBJ1-2 and TRBJ2-5 in persistent disease.

These data were also reused for a study on T cells in Graves' hyperthyroidism and ophthalmopathy. This second report adds: Graves' hyperthyroidism was deemed stable given no ophthalmopathy progression within 18 months. Aged 18 to 65, the patients had hyperthyroidism that was newly diagnosed and had lasted under 2 months.

Sequencing used peripheral blood mononuclear cells (PBMCs), obtained at new diagnosis, from a patient treated with antithyroid drugs. The clonotype was recovered from a man younger than 35 with Graves disease. This rearrangement joins TRBV12-3 or TRBV12-4 to TRBJ2-2, with TRBD2 matching over 8 bases. The CDR3 spells CASSFPGRAAGELFF. The CDR3 DNA reads as TGTGCCAGCAGTTTTCCCGGGAGGGCCGCCGGGGAGCTGTTTTTT.